A single sample gave rise to the 17 T cell receptor beta chains below, sequenced in a study of T cell responses to AZD1222 COVID-19 vaccine. TCRdb's copy holds only in-frame clones and misses some; the assay was immunoSEQ multiplex PCR. Among 80,000 or so clones listed, 87% were seen once. Here the sequenced sample was peripheral blood, taken on day 0 of AZD1222 vaccination. The receptors come from an adult in good health.

V and J are TRBV9 and TRBJ1-6; 8 bases map to TRBD1. With V trimmed by 3 bases and J by 0 bases, 2 bases remained unmatched. Looked up from germline, CDR1 is SGDLS and CDR2 is YYNGEE. CDR3 size: 16 residues. CDR3 in amino acids: CASSATGGSYNSPLHF. The CDR3 DNA is TGTGCCAGCAGCGCTACAGGGGGCTCCTATAATTCACCCCTCCACTTT.

This clone was picked up a small number of times. The J gene is TRBJ1-2, the V gene TRBV3-1 (or the pseudogene TRBV3-2), with D possibly being TRBD1 (6 bases). Per germline, CDR1 LGHDT and CDR2 YNNKEL (reference sequence). CDR3 length equals 15 residues. V was trimmed by 0 bases and J by 2 bases, leaving 10 bases between them. The DNA for the CDR3 is TGTGCCAGCAGCCAAGACTTAGGACAGAACTATGGCTACACCTTC. Translating it yields CASSQDLGQNYGYTF.

The genes are TRBV19 and TRBJ1-5; a possible D gene is TRBD1 (6 bases). The V end lost 3 bases, the J end lost 5 bases, and 14 bases lay between the germline ends. Germline CDR1 LNHDA, CDR2 SQIVND (reference sequence). CDR3 length: 15 residues. CDR3 residues: CASSIRGALDQPQHF. CDR3 bases: TGTGCCAGTAGTATTCGGGGGGCGCTTGATCAGCCCCAGCATTTT.

V is TRBV9 and J is TRBJ1-3; TRBD1 agrees at 9 bases. With V trimmed by 1 base and J by 0 bases, 8 bases remained unmatched. The CDR3 covers 18 residues. Per germline, CDR1 SGDLS and CDR2 YYNGEE. The chain's CDR3 is CASSVFAGQGSSGNTIYF. As DNA, the CDR3 is TGTGCCAGCAGCGTATTCGCGGGACAGGGCTCCTCTGGAAACACCATATATTTT.

The rearrangement joins TRBV4-3 to TRBJ1-2; a weak D match, TRBD1 (5 bases). Germline loops: CDR1 LGHNA, CDR2 YSLEER. The ends were cut back, 0 bases at V and 0 bases at J, with 11 bases in the middle. CDR3 length: 16 residues. In DNA form, the CDR3 reads TGCGCCAGCAGCCAAGATAAAAAGGGGACTAACTATGGCTACACCTTC. It is translated as CASSQDKKGTNYGYTF.

The J gene is TRBJ1-5, the V gene TRBV6-6; D is ambiguous. Germline lookup yields CDR1 MNHNY and CDR2 SVGAGI (reference sequence). Trimming cost V 5 bases and J 1 base, with 21 bases left between them. This CDR3 is built from 18 residues. The CDR3 DNA reads TGTGCCAGCAGTCCCACCCGATTACGGGGAGGCAGCAATCAGCCCCAGCATTTT. As protein: CASSPTRLRGGSNQPQHF.

This clone was observed a handful of times. J is TRBJ1-2 and V is TRBV13, with 7 bases fitting TRBD1. The CDR3 runs 13 residues. The germline V gene encodes CDR1 PRHDT and CDR2 FYEKMQ (reference sequence). Losses at the gene ends were 6 bases for V and 5 bases for J; bases not matched to a gene: 6. For the CDR3, the DNA is TGTGCCAGCAGTCGGGACAGCCTATATGGCTACACCTTC. Translating gives CASSRDSLYGYTF.

This chain connects TRBV7-2 to TRBJ2-7, with D possibly called TRBD1 or TRBD2 (5 bases each). Between the trimmed V and J ends, which lost 3 bases and 7 bases, there was a span of 16 bases. CDR1 SGHTA and CDR2 FQGNSA come from the germline V gene. The CDR3 totals 14 residues. The CDR3 nucleotides read TGTGCCAGCAGCTTCGGAGAGGGGCTGGGGGAGCAGTACTTC. Encoded protein: CASSFGEGLGEQYF.

The V gene is TRBV11-2, the J gene TRBJ2-4, with a possible D match to TRBD2 (5 bases). Germline V CDR1 and CDR2: SGHAT, FQNNGV. The CDR3 contains 14 residues. Trimming took 6 bases from V and 11 from J, leaving 20 bases between them. The CDR3 bases are TGTGCCAGCAGGCGCCCGATGGACGGGGTGGTTCAGTACTTC. Amino acid sequence: CASRRPMDGVVQYF.

V usage is TRBV5-1 and J usage is TRBJ1-1, with D unclear. The V and J ends lost 1 base and 1 base respectively, with 11 bases between them. The CDR3 is made up of 15 amino acids. Germline CDR1 and CDR2: SGHRS and YFSETQ. The CDR3 DNA sequence: TGCGCCAGCAGCTTGACAAGCCCTTCGAACACTGAAGCTTTCTTT. Its translation: CASSLTSPSNTEAFF.

This chain joins TRBV28 and TRBJ1-5; 7 nucleotides align to TRBD1. CDR3 length: 14 residues. The V gene end was trimmed by 2 bases and the J gene end by 9 bases; junction bases not matched to a gene: 7. Germline CDR1 is MDHEN and CDR2 is SYDVKM. The CDR3 sequence is CASSLGQGDVPQHF. The CDR3, as DNA: TGTGCCAGCAGTTTAGGGCAGGGGGACGTGCCCCAGCATTTT.

This clone was seen more than once but under ten times. The chain has TRBV19 and TRBJ1-2; D remains ambiguous. V was cut by 4 bases and J by 6 bases, with 15 bases left in between. The germline V gene has CDR1 LNHDA and CDR2 SQIVND (reference sequence). The CDR3 is 14 amino acids. Here the CDR3 reads CASSSPGLVDGYTF. As DNA, the CDR3 is TGTGCCAGTAGTAGCCCCGGTTTGGTGGATGGCTACACCTTC.

The rearrangement uses TRBV6-5 and TRBJ1-5; TRBD1 matches at 8 bases. Germline CDR1 and CDR2: MNHEY and SVGAGI. The CDR3 is 15 residues long. V dropped 8 bases and J dropped 2; count of bases not matched to a gene: 8. CDR3 DNA: TGTGCCAGCGCCGACAGGGGCAGCGGCAATCAGCCCCAGCATTTT. Protein sequence: CASADRGSGNQPQHF.

The V gene is TRBV9, the J gene TRBJ2-7; D remains unclear. The V and J ends lost 0 bases and 0 bases respectively, with 10 bases between them. The germline gives CDR1 SGDLS, CDR2 YYNGEE. CDR3 length equals 15 residues. The CDR3 DNA is TGTGCCAGCAGCGTAGGATCGGACGTCTCCTACGAGCAGTACTTC. It is translated as CASSVGSDVSYEQYF.

The chain uses TRBV7-9 and TRBJ2-3; TRBD2 is a possible D gene (6 bases). The CDR3 sequence is 15 residues long. Trimming removed 4 bases from V and 0 bases from J, with 11 bases in between. Germline V gene sequence: CDR1 SEHNR, CDR2 FQNEAQ (reference sequence). CDR3 coding DNA: TGTGCCAGCAGCTCCGGGACTCCTAGCACAGATACGCAGTATTTT. Translation gives CASSSGTPSTDTQYF.

This chain links TRBV5-1 with TRBJ1-1; the match to TRBD1 covers 7 bases. The J segment lost 0 bases and the V segment lost 4 bases, leaving 6 bases of the junction unmatched. Germline V gene lookup returns CDR1 SGHRS and CDR2 YFSETQ. This CDR3 has 15 amino acids. CDR3 in DNA: TGCGCCAGCAGCAGCTGGACAGGCGTGAACACTGAAGCTTTCTTT. Protein product: CASSSWTGVNTEAFF.

The V gene is TRBV18, the J gene TRBJ1-3; possible D gene TRBD1, 5 bases. V was clipped by 2 bases and J by 7 bases, with 15 bases between them. The CDR3 runs to 15 residues. Germline assignment: CDR1 KGHSH and CDR2 LQKENI. This CDR3 reads CASSPAQGTGNTIYF. The CDR3 region has the DNA TGTGCCAGCTCACCAGCTCAGGGAACCGGGAACACCATATATTTT.